A single T cell receptor beta chain is shown here with its context. The antigen is unknown. A second PCR of 7 to 11 cycles used a sample-barcoded 5' primer and a J-beta primer mix. A template-switch adaptor with 12 random nucleotides tagged each cDNA molecule. TCRdb reprocessed the 5' RACE reads with MiXCR, giving one entry per CDR3 protein. The table records some 920,000 distinct CDR3 sequences, approximately 50% of them present only once. The sample is drawn from a study of blood T cells in healthy people across ages. Whole-study findings and limits: From one million sequenced T cells, diversity estimates were lower bounds. Measured against age, TCR beta diversity per million T cells decreased in a roughly linear manner.

Sequenced material: blood. This sequence was found in a woman aged 55-69 years in good health.

DNA for the CDR3: TGTGCCAGCAGTTATGAACAGGGACTCGGGGCAGATACGCAGTATTTT. Encoded protein: CASSYEQGLGADTQYF. The chain joins TRBV12-3 or TRBV12-4 to TRBJ2-3; D might be TRBD1 or TRBD2, each matching 6 bases. This CDR3 spans 16 amino acids. V was cut by 4 bases and J by 4 bases, with 18 bases left in between.